A selection of T cell receptor beta chains follows, all from one sample in a study of blood T cell repertoires in COVID-19. The assay was immunoSEQ multiplex PCR, and TCRdb's table has in-frame clones only and misses some. The data show roughly 190,000 clones, with around 76% seen just once and roughly 7.1% held by the top ten. Sequencing was carried out using peripheral blood. These receptors originate from a woman in her fifties or sixties with COVID-19, enrolled during active disease. The CDR3 runs from the conserved cysteine through the conserved F or W. The order of the fields is V gene, D gene, clone size, J gene, CDR3 DNA, CDR3 protein. The D gene is left open where the match is weak. Some rows have no size entry. The others give once, few or many, or a class for an expanded clone.

V: TRBV6-6; D: -; size: -; J: TRBJ1-1; DNA: TGTGCCAGCAGTTACTCGCGGGGGGACACTGAAGCTTTCTTT; CDR3: CASSYSRGDTEAFF
V: TRBV15; D: TRBD1; size: -; J: TRBJ1-2; DNA: TGTGCCACCAGCAGAGGCCAGGGGGCGAATGGCTACACCTTC; CDR3: CATSRGQGANGYTF
V: TRBV27; D: TRBD1; size: -; J: TRBJ1-4; DNA: TGTGCCAGCAGACCGACAGGGAGGGAAAAACTGTTTTTT; CDR3: CASRPTGREKLFF
V: TRBV28; D: TRBD2; size: once; J: TRBJ2-7; DNA: TGTGCCAGCAGTTTTGAGCGGGGGGCTCTTTACGAGCAGTACTTC; CDR3: CASSFERGALYEQYF
V: TRBV5-8; D: -; size: few; J: TRBJ2-2; DNA: TGTGCCAGCAGCTTGGTCGAGGTTCCCAACACCGGGGAGCTGTTTTTT; CDR3: CASSLVEVPNTGELFF
V: TRBV5-1; D: TRBD1; size: -; J: TRBJ1-4; DNA: TGCGCCAGCAGCTCCAGACAGGGGAACAATGAAAAACTGTTTTTT; CDR3: CASSSRQGNNEKLFF
V: TRBV19; D: TRBD1; size: -; J: TRBJ1-3; DNA: TGTGCCAGTAGTACGACAGGGGGTAGAACCTCTGGAAACACCATATATTTT; CDR3: CASSTTGGRTSGNTIYF
V: TRBV4-1; D: TRBD1; size: -; J: TRBJ2-5; DNA: TGCGCCAGCAGCCAAGGGACAGGGGGCTTACGGGGAGAGACCCAGTACTTC; CDR3: CASSQGTGGLRGETQYF
V: TRBV11-3; D: TRBD2; size: -; J: TRBJ2-1; DNA: TGTGCCAGCAGCCATACACCAAGGACTAGCGGGGGCAATGAGCAGTTCTTC; CDR3: CASSHTPRTSGGNEQFF
V: TRBV19; D: -; size: -; J: TRBJ1-1; DNA: TGTGCCAGTAGTATAGTTGCACAGGCAACCGAAGCTTTCTTT; CDR3: CASSIVAQATEAFF
V: TRBV7-2; D: TRBD1; size: -; J: TRBJ1-4; DNA: TGTGCCAGCAGTCCCCGGGACAGTAATGAAAAACTGTTTTTT; CDR3: CASSPRDSNEKLFF
V: TRBV29-1; D: TRBD1; size: -; J: TRBJ1-4; DNA: TGCAGCGTTGGTAGGGGGCAGCCTGAAAAACTGTTTTTT; CDR3: CSVGRGQPEKLFF
V: TRBV4-2; D: TRBD2; size: -; J: TRBJ2-1; DNA: TGTGCCAGCAGCCAAGGGGCACTAGCGGGAGGGCCGAGAGAGCAGTTCTTC; CDR3: CASSQGALAGGPREQFF
V: TRBV5-6; D: -; size: -; J: TRBJ2-3; DNA: TGTGCCAGCAGCCTGGGAGCGGACACAGATACGCAGTATTTT; CDR3: CASSLGADTDTQYF
V: TRBV28; D: TRBD1; size: -; J: TRBJ1-2; DNA: TGTGCCAGCAGCCTCCCCCCGGGACAGGGCCCGGGAGGCTACACCTTC; CDR3: CASSLPPGQGPGGYTF
V: TRBV6-2/TRBV6-3; D: -; size: -; J: TRBJ2-1; DNA: TGTGCCAGCAGTTACCTTGCGGGACTGGTAGCCTACAATGAGCAGTTCTTC; CDR3: CASSYLAGLVAYNEQFF
V: TRBV2; D: -; size: -; J: TRBJ1-2; DNA: TGTGCCAGCAGTGAAGTGGATGGAAGAGGGGGCTACACCTTC; CDR3: CASSEVDGRGGYTF
V: TRBV2; D: -; size: -; J: TRBJ1-2; DNA: TGTGCCAGCAGTGAGGACAGCTACTATGGCTACACCTTC; CDR3: CASSEDSYYGYTF
V: TRBV19; D: -; size: -; J: TRBJ1-1; DNA: TGTGCCAGTAGTATATATGGCAGGGGAGCCACTGAAGCTTTCTTT; CDR3: CASSIYGRGATEAFF
V: TRBV7-2; D: TRBD2; size: -; J: TRBJ2-2; DNA: TGTGCCAGCAGCTGGACTAGCGGGGGGAACACCGGGGAGCTGTTTTTT; CDR3: CASSWTSGGNTGELFF
V: TRBV5-1; D: -; size: few; J: TRBJ1-4; DNA: TGCGCCAGCAGCTTGTTTGGCGGCAATGAAAAACTGTTTTTT; CDR3: CASSLFGGNEKLFF
V: TRBV7-2; D: -; size: -; J: TRBJ2-4; DNA: TGTGCCAGCAGCTTGGGAGGCGCTAGCGACATTCAGTACTTC; CDR3: CASSLGGASDIQYF
V: TRBV28; D: -; size: few; J: TRBJ1-4; DNA: TGTGCCAGCAGTTCGCCCCTCGAGGGCCGGGAAAAACTGTTTTTT; CDR3: CASSSPLEGREKLFF
V: TRBV6-1; D: -; size: -; J: TRBJ1-1; DNA: TGTGCCAGCAGTGACCAGGGTGGTACTGAAGCTTTCTTT; CDR3: CASSDQGGTEAFF
V: TRBV19; D: -; size: -; J: TRBJ1-5; DNA: TGTGCCAGTAGCTTCCTCGGACAAGTCTATAGCAATCAGCCCCAGCATTTT; CDR3: CASSFLGQVYSNQPQHF
V: TRBV9; D: TRBD2; size: -; J: TRBJ2-3; DNA: TGTGCCAGCAGCGTAGCCCCAGCGGGGGCTAGCACAGATACGCAGTATTTT; CDR3: CASSVAPAGASTDTQYF
V: TRBV19; D: -; size: -; J: TRBJ1-6; DNA: TGTGCCAGTAGTATGGAGAACTATAATTCACCCCTCCACTTT; CDR3: CASSMENYNSPLHF
V: TRBV19; D: -; size: -; J: TRBJ1-5; DNA: TGTGCCAGTAGTATTGGAGTCGGAGGATTGGCTCAGCCCCAGCATTTT; CDR3: CASSIGVGGLAQPQHF
V: TRBV7-2; D: TRBD1; size: -; J: TRBJ1-5; DNA: TGTGCCAGCAGCGGAATTGACAGGGGACCCCAGCATTTT; CDR3: CASSGIDRGPQHF
V: TRBV7-2; D: TRBD1; size: -; J: TRBJ2-7; DNA: TGTGCCAGCAGGAAGGACAGGGGATTCACGTACGAGCAGTACTTC; CDR3: CASRKDRGFTYEQYF
V: TRBV28; D: -; size: -; J: TRBJ1-4; DNA: TGTGCCAGCAGTTCCCTTGACTCCCGTGTGGGTGAAAAACTGTTTTTT; CDR3: CASSSLDSRVGEKLFF
V: TRBV4-1; D: -; size: -; J: TRBJ2-2; DNA: TGCGCCAGCAGCCAAGTTACGGTGAACACCGGGGAGCTGTTTTTT; CDR3: CASSQVTVNTGELFF
V: TRBV4-3; D: TRBD1; size: -; J: TRBJ1-6; DNA: TGCGCCAGCAGCCAGGAATATGGGACAGGGGGAAACTATAATTCACCCCTCCACTTT; CDR3: CASSQEYGTGGNYNSPLHF
V: TRBV4-3; D: TRBD1; size: -; J: TRBJ1-6; DNA: TGCGCCAGCAGCCAAGATTACAGGGGCGGATCACCCCTCCACTTT; CDR3: CASSQDYRGGSPLHF
V: TRBV28; D: -; size: once; J: TRBJ2-1; DNA: TGTGCCAGCAGTATCCCGGGGGACTCCTACAATGAGCAGTTCTTC; CDR3: CASSIPGDSYNEQFF
V: TRBV7-2; D: TRBD2; size: -; J: TRBJ2-7; DNA: TGTGCCAGCAGCTTAGAAGGTAGCGGGATAGGGGGCGAGCAGTACTTC; CDR3: CASSLEGSGIGGEQYF